This T cell receptor (beta chain) derives from a study of T cells in narcolepsy. About the study: Patients with NT1 or NT2 and healthy control donors were enrolled.

Study conclusions and caveats: Same-patient CSF and blood CD4+ T cell clonotypes included HCRT-specific and TRIB2-specific autoreactive ones. Autoreactive clone sequences were missing from some blood memory CD4+ repertoires. Autoreactive clonotypes reportedly recurred in blood of same and different patients, not controls.

In the case of this clone: The antigen remains unidentified.

Sequencing used immunoSEQ multiplex PCR; TCRdb keeps in-frame clones, though not all of them. The data contain some 32,000 clones, around 78% of them seen just once; the ten biggest clones take up around 1.3%. The clonotype was recovered from a human donor with narcolepsy. The material sequenced was CD45RA- memory CD4+ T cells from PBMCs.

CDR3 nucleotides: TGTGCCAGCAGCCTACTAACCGGACAGGGGATGATAAGGGCTGAAGCTTTCTTT. It codes for CASSLLTGQGMIRAEAFF. The gene calls are TRBV14 and TRBJ1-1; TRBD1 matches at 9 bases. Germline-derived CDR1 and CDR2 are SGHDN and FVKESK. The J segment lost 6 bases and the V segment lost 4 bases, leaving 18 bases of the junction unmatched. The CDR3 totals 18 residues.